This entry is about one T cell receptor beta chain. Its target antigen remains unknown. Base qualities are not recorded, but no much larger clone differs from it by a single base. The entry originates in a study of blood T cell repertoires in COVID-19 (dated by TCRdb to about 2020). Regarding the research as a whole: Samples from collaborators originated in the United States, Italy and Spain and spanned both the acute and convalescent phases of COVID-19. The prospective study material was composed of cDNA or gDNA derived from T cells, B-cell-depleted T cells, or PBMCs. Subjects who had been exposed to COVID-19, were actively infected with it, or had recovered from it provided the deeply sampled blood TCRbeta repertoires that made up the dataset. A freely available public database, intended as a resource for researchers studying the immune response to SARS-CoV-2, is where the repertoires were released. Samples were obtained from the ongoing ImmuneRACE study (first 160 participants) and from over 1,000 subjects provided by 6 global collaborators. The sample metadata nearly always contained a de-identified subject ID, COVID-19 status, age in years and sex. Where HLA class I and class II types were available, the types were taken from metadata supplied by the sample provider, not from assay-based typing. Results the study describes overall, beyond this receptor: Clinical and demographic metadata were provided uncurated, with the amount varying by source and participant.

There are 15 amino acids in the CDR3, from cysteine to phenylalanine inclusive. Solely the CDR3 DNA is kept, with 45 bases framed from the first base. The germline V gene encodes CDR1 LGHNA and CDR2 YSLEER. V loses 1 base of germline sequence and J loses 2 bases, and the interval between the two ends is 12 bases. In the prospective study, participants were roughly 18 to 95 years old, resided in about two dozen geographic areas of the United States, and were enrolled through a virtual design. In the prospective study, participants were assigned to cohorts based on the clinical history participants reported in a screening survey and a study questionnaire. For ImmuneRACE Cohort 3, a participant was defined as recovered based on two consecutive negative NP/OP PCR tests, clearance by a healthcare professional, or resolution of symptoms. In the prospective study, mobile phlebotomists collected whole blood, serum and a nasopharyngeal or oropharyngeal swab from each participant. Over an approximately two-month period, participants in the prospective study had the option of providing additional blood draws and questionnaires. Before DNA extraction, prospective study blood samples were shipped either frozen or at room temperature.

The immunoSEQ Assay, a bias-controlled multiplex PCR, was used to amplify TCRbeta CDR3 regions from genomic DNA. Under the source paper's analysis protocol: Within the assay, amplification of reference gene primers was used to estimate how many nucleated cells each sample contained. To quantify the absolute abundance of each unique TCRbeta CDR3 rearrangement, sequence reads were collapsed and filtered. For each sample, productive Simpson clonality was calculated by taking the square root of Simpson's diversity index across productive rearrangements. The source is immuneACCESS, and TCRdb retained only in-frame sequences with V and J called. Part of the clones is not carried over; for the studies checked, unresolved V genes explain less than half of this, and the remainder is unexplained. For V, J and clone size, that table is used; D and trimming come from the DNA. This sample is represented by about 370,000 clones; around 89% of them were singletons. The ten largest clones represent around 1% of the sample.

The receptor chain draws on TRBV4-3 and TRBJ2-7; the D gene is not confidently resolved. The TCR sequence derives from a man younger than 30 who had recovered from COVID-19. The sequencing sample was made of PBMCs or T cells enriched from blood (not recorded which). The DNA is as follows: TGCGCCAGCAGCCAAGTGTATCCAGACACCTACGAGCAGTACTTC. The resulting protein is CASSQVYPDTYEQYF.